The 24 T cell receptor beta chains given below trace back to one sample, sequenced in a study of kidney transplant recipient with SARS-CoV-2 infection. MiXCR, applied by TCRdb to the reads, yields one record per CDR3 protein. The sample consists of roughly 250,000 distinct CDR3 sequences, about 30% of them appearing once. The specimen was a blood sample, collected at baseline and on roughly day 120 from a kidney transplant recipient. The receptors originated from a young adult male patient who had COVID-19 and was a kidney transplant recipient. The graft donor may have given rise to some T cells.

Ten or more counts support this clonotype. CDR3 bases: TGTGCCAGCATTAGTTGTCATCCACGAAAGACCTATGGCTACACCTTC. As protein: CASISCHPRKTYGYTF. The V and J genes are TRBV5-8 and TRBJ1-2; D is uncertain. The V gene's germline CDR1 is SGHTS and CDR2 YDEGEE. The CDR3 is made up of 16 amino acids. Trimming pared 6 bases from V and 4 bases from J, leaving 22 bases between.

At least ten counts were recorded for this clonotype. V is TRBV4-1 and J is TRBJ2-7; no reliable D call. In germline, CDR1 is MGHRA, CDR2 YSYEKL. Trimming took off 0 bases at V and 3 bases at J, with 12 bases between the two ends. The CDR3 consists of 15 residues. CDR3 in DNA: TGCGCCAGCAGCCAAGACCTGGCAGCACACTACGAGCAGTACTTC. Its protein is CASSQDLAAHYEQYF.

The sample holds a few counts of this clonotype. The rearrangement joins TRBV20-1 to TRBJ1-1; 7 bases are shared with TRBD1. The CDR3 covers 13 residues. The V gene's germline CDR1 is DFQATT and CDR2 SNEGSKA (reference sequence). With V trimmed by 6 bases and J by 5 bases, 9 bases remained unmatched. CDR3 bases: TGCAGTGCGCGACAGGGCCTGGAGACTGAAGCTTTCTTT. It is translated as CSARQGLETEAFF.

This clonotype was seen repeatedly, ten times or more. The chain combines TRBV4-3 with TRBJ1-2; D unresolved. The germline CDR1 and CDR2 sequences are LGHNA and YSLEER. CDR3 length equals 14 residues. The germline V and J ends were trimmed by 0 bases and 4 bases, with 9 bases remaining between them. CDR3 in amino acids: CASSQDREGYGYTF. The CDR3 region has the DNA TGCGCCAGCAGCCAAGATCGAGAGGGCTATGGCTACACCTTC.

This clonotype was counted at least ten times. One end of the junction does not line up with germline, which may come from a read error. The CDR3: CASSPTGTSYEQYF. The CDR3 DNA follows: TGCGCCAGCAGTCCCACAGGCACCTCCTACGAGCAGTACTTC. The chain carries TRBV18 and TRBJ2-7; perhaps TRBD1 as D (5 bases). CDR1 KGHSH and CDR2 LQKENI come from the germline V gene. The CDR3 is made up of 14 amino acids.

With regard to this clonotype: It may be a read error: a sequence one base away is much more abundant. The chain recombines TRBV19 with TRBJ2-1; D may be TRBD1 (6 bases). The CDR3 length is 14 residues. Germline V lookup: CDR1 LNHDA, CDR2 SQIVND (reference sequence). The CDR3 nucleotides are TGTGCCAGTAGTATCCAGGGGTCTGGGAATGAGCGGTTCTTC. Translating it yields CASSIQGSGNERFF.

This clonotype was detected only a few times. The chain carries TRBV5-6 and TRBJ1-1, with D perhaps matching TRBD1 (5 bases). Germline CDR1 is SGHDT and CDR2 is YYEEEE. Trimming cost V 4 bases and J 1 base, with 11 bases left between them. The CDR3 sequence is 14 residues long. The CDR3 loop reads CASSTGLKNTEAFF. DNA for the CDR3: TGTGCCAGCAGCACGGGACTGAAGAACACTGAAGCTTTCTTT.

For this clonotype: A read error is likely here: a far larger clone is one base away. The CDR3 does not end in the conserved phenylalanine or tryptophan, so this is likely a read error. The rearrangement joins TRBV6-2 or TRBV6-3 to TRBJ1-5; D is uncertain. Germline V CDR1 and CDR2: MNHEY, SVGEGT. The CDR3 runs 12 residues. Trimming stripped 2 bases from V and 5 bases from J, with 4 bases between. The CDR3 sequence is CASSYGDQPQHS. In nucleotides, the CDR3 is TGTGCCAGCAGTTACGGGGATCAGCCCCAGCATTCT.

About this clonotype itself: The junction and the germline gene differ at one end; a read error may be behind it. The gene calls are TRBV4-1 and TRBJ1-5; 9 nucleotides align to TRBD1. The germline V gene has CDR1 MGHRA and CDR2 YSYEKL. CDR3 size: 13 residues. The CDR3 reads CAGSQTGGQPQHF. CDR3 nucleotides: TGCGCCGGCAGCCAGACAGGGGGACAGCCCCAGCATTTT.

Comment on this clonotype: As the CDR3 is not closed by the conserved phenylalanine or tryptophan, this likely results from a read error. The rearrangement uses TRBV12-3 or TRBV12-4 and TRBJ1-2, with D hard to call. The CDR3 totals 17 residues. Trimming pared 5 bases from V and 4 bases from J, leaving 23 bases between. In DNA form, the CDR3 reads TGTGCCAGCAGTCTACATACCAGCTTCCGAAAGACCTATGGCTACACCCTC. Translated, it gives CASSLHTSFRKTYGYTL.

A note on this clonotype: Possible read error: a much larger clone is one base away. The V gene is TRBV6-2 or TRBV6-3, the J gene TRBJ1-5; no firm D call. Germline CDR1 reads MNHEY; CDR2 reads SVGEGT. The CDR3 contains 14 residues. V lost 7 bases, J lost 4 bases, and 14 bases lay in between. CDR3 bases: TGTGCCAGCAACCTGACCTCTTTAAATCAGCCCCAGCATTTT. As protein: CASNLTSLNQPQHF.

The chain is built from TRBV6-6 and TRBJ2-1; no firm D call. CDR3 size: 14 residues. CDR1 and CDR2 from the germline V gene are MNHNY and SVGAGI (reference sequence). V dropped 4 bases and J dropped 6 bases, with 13 bases sitting between them. DNA of the CDR3: TGTGCCAGCAGTTTGACACAAGCCTGCAATGAGCAGTTCTTC. Residues: CASSLTQACNEQFF.

About this clonotype itself: A much larger clonotype is one base distant, so this may be a read error. V usage is TRBV7-2 and J usage is TRBJ1-1, with D perhaps TRBD1 (6 bases). V was cut by 10 bases and J by 1 base, with 13 bases left in between. The V gene's germline CDR1 is SGHTA and CDR2 FQGNSA. The CDR3 extends over 13 amino acids. The DNA of the CDR3 is TGTGCCAACAGTGGACAGCGGAACACTGAAGCTTTCTTT. Translated: CANSGQRNTEAFF.

This clonotype was counted at least ten times. V gene TRBV11-1 combines with J gene TRBJ2-5; TRBD2 matches 8 bases. The J segment lost 1 base and the V segment lost 1 base, leaving 5 bases of the junction unmatched. This CDR3 contains 16 residues. CDR1 is SGHAT, CDR2 FQDESV, per germline (reference sequence). CDR3: CASSLVTSGAQETQYF. CDR3 coding DNA: TGTGCCAGCAGCTTAGTCACTAGCGGAGCCCAAGAGACCCAGTACTTC. Drawing the rest from reference TRBV11-1 and TRBJ2-5, the complete variable domain is EAEVAQSPRYKITEKSQAVAFWCDPISGHATLYWYRQILGQGPELLVQFQDESVVDDSQLPKDRFSAERLKGVDSTLKIQPAELGDSAMYLCASSLVTSGAQETQYFGPGTRLLVL.

Comment on this clonotype: This may stem from a read error, because a much larger clone lies one nucleotide away. This chain links TRBV7-3 with TRBJ2-2; D perhaps matches TRBD1 (5 bases). The CDR3 runs 14 residues. Per the germline V gene, CDR1 is SGHTA and CDR2 is FQGTGA. DNA for the CDR3: TGTACCAGCAGCTTAACCCAGGGTCCCGGGGAGCTGTTTTTT. This gives the protein CTSSLTQGPGELFF.

The V and J genes are TRBV4-1 and TRBJ2-6, with TRBD1 as a possible D gene (5 bases). V lost 0 bases and J 2 bases, leaving 14 bases between the germline ends. The CDR3 is 18 residues long. Germline V gene sequence: CDR1 MGHRA, CDR2 YSYEKL. The CDR3 DNA sequence: TGCGCCAGCAGCCAAGATAGGGGCATTGGGGCTGGGGCCAACGTCCTGACTTTC. It translates to CASSQDRGIGAGANVLTF.

This clonotype was observed at least ten times. The chain combines TRBV3-1 with TRBJ1-2; D not certain. The germline V gene encodes CDR1 LGHDT and CDR2 YNNKEL (reference sequence). The CDR3 is 17 residues long. V lost 4 bases to trimming and J lost 4 bases, with 22 bases between them. CDR3 sequence: CASSRLCTLRKTYGYTF. The CDR3 nucleotides are TGTGCCAGCAGCCGTCTATGCACCCTTCGAAAGACCTATGGCTACACCTTC.

A word on this clonotype: Just one base apart from a much larger clone, this may be a read error. The gene calls are TRBV6-5 and TRBJ1-1, with unresolved D. CDR1 and CDR2 from the germline V gene are MNHEY and SVGAGI. This CDR3 contains 16 residues. CDR3 in amino acids: CASRIRVSRLNAEAFF. The CDR3 DNA is TGTGCCAGCAGGATCCGGGTCTCAAGACTGAACGCTGAAGCTTTCTTT.

Ten or more counts support this clonotype. V is TRBV7-8 and J is TRBJ1-2, with no clear D. Germline CDR1 reads SGHVS; CDR2 reads FQNEAQ. The CDR3 has 17 amino acids. The germline V and J ends were trimmed by 4 bases and 4 bases, with 22 bases remaining between them. For the CDR3, the DNA is TGTGCCAGCAGCTGCTTCACGTTTACCCGAAAGACCTATGGCTACACCTTC. Its translation: CASSCFTFTRKTYGYTF.

The rearrangement links TRBV19 to TRBJ2-4, with D perhaps matching TRBD2 (6 bases). The CDR3 totals 15 residues. V was cut by 1 base and J by 6 bases, with 13 bases left in between. The germline V gene has CDR1 LNHDA and CDR2 SQIVND (reference sequence). This chain's CDR3 is CASSIVGGTGNIQYF. CDR3 nucleotides: TGTGCCAGTAGTATAGTTGGCGGGACTGGAAACATTCAGTACTTC.

This clonotype was observed at least ten times. This chain connects TRBV6-6 to TRBJ2-3; the D gene is possibly TRBD2 (7 bases). Deletions cut 6 bases from V and 4 bases from J, with 17 bases between. This CDR3 is 15 amino acids long. Germline CDR1 reads MNHNY; CDR2 reads SVGAGI (reference sequence). CDR3 sequence reads: CASSPGGGASDTQYF. The CDR3 DNA reads TGTGCCAGCAGCCCGGGCGGGGGCGCATCAGATACGCAGTATTTT.

In regard to this clonotype: Possible read error: a much larger clone is one base away. The chain has TRBV9 and TRBJ1-6; TRBD1 might be the D (5 bases). The germline gives CDR1 SGDLS, CDR2 YYNGEE. There are 16 residues in the CDR3. The CDR3 DNA is TGTACCAGCAGCGTAGATCGAGGGGTGAGGAATTCACCCCTCCACTTT. It translates to CTSSVDRGVRNSPLHF. Full variable domain (outside the CDR3, taken from reference TRBV9 and TRBJ1-6): DSGVTQTPKHLITATGQRVTLRCSPRSGDLSVYWYQQSLDQGLQFLIQYYNGEERAKGNILERFSAQQFPDLHSELNLSSLELGDSALYFCTSSVDRGVRNSPLHFGNGTRLTVT.

This clonotype was counted many times. V usage is TRBV20-1 and J usage is TRBJ1-5; no reliable D call. The V gene lost 4 bases and the J gene lost 7 bases, with 17 bases spanning the gap. Germline V gives CDR1 DFQATT, CDR2 SNEGSKA (reference sequence). The CDR3 extends over 14 amino acids. The CDR3 region is CSANQEGSAQPQHF. The CDR3 DNA follows: TGCAGTGCTAACCAGGAAGGGTCGGCGCAGCCCCAGCATTTT.

In the case of this clonotype: A much larger clone sits a single nucleotide away, making a read error possible. The V call is TRBV3-1, the J call TRBJ2-5; no clear D. Per germline, CDR1 LGHDT and CDR2 YNNKEL (reference sequence). This CDR3 comprises 17 residues. The CDR3 sequence is CAGSLIYPISFSETQYF. The CDR3 region has the DNA TGTGCCGGCAGCCTGATTTATCCCATTTCTTTCTCTGAGACCCAGTACTTC.